The T cell receptor beta chain under discussion was sequenced for a study of identical twins. The CDR3 length is 14 residues. Germline V gives CDR1 DFQATT, CDR2 SNEGSKA (reference sequence). After removal of 7 bases from V and 2 bases from J, the junction contained 7 bases not matched to a gene. Study-wide findings and caveats: Conclusions were based on cross-sectional statistical analysis, without following the same donors. Where out-of-frame alpha sequences were twin-shared, they showed excess low generation probability.

Each CDR3 protein gets one entry after TCRdb re-called the 5' RACE reads with MiXCR. The profile shows approximately 490,000 distinct CDR3 sequences, more than 20% of them singletons. This clonotype was picked up many times. Its matching antigen is unknown. The same sample was also studied in work on yellow fever vaccine responses in identical twins.

The TCR was taken from a woman under 30 in good health. This sequence joins TRBV20-1 and TRBJ2-7, with 11 bases aligning to TRBD1. The sample was CD4+ T cells sorted from blood. The chain's CDR3 is CSGSPGQGAYEQYF. The CDR3 DNA follows: TGCAGTGGTTCTCCGGGACAGGGGGCCTACGAGCAGTACTTC.